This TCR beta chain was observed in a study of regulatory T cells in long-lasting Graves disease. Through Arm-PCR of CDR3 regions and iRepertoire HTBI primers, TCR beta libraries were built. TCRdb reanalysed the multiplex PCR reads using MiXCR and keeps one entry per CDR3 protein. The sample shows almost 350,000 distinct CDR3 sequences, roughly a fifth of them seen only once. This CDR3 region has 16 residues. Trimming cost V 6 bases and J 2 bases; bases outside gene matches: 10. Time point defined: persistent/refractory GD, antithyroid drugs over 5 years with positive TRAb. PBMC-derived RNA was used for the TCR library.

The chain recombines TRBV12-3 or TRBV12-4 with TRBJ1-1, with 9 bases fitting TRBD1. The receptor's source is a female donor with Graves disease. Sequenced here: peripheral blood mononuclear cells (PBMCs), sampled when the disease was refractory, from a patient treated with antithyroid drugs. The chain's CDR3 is CASSPGQGLSNTEAFF. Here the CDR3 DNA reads TGTGCCAGCAGCCCGGGACAGGGCCTATCTAACACTGAAGCTTTCTTT.